Listed here are 20 T cell receptor beta chains from one sample, sequenced in a study of blood T cell repertoires in COVID-19. Sequencing was performed with immunoSEQ multiplex PCR; in TCRdb, only in-frame clones are kept and a portion is missing. The data contain approximately 200,000 clones, approximately 86% of them singletons. The sequenced material came from PBMCs or T cells enriched from blood (not recorded which). Receptors were obtained from a woman aged 25 to 39 who had been exposed to COVID-19.

V usage is TRBV4-1 and J usage is TRBJ1-1, with D hard to call. Germline V gives CDR1 MGHRA, CDR2 YSYEKL. The CDR3 sequence is 14 residues long. The ends were cut back, 4 bases at V and 4 bases at J, with 13 bases in the middle. In DNA form, the CDR3 reads TGCGCCAGCAGCCCGGACCCCCGGGGCACTGAAGCTTTCTTT. Translating gives CASSPDPRGTEAFF.

The V call is TRBV14, the J call TRBJ1-3; D perhaps matches TRBD1 (5 bases). Trimming shortened V by 0 bases and J by 0 bases, and 9 bases separated the two germline ends. The CDR3 runs 16 residues. Germline V gene data show CDR1 as SGHDN and CDR2 as FVKESK. The CDR3 DNA reads as TGTGCCAGCAGCCAAGATGGGGCAAGCTCTGGAAACACCATATATTTT. It specifies CASSQDGASSGNTIYF.

The V gene is TRBV15, the J gene TRBJ1-2; D is ambiguous. Trimming shortened V by 1 base and J by 9 bases, and 18 bases separated the two germline ends. The CDR3 has 15 amino acids. Per the germline V gene, CDR1 is LNHNV and CDR2 is YYDKDF (reference sequence). CDR3 sequence: CATSRGEGPLFSYTF. CDR3 nucleotides: TGTGCCACCAGCAGAGGAGAGGGCCCCCTTTTTAGCTACACCTTC.

This clone turned up a few times. Other DNA sequences of this sample code for an identical CDR3. This sequence joins TRBV5-1 and TRBJ1-5, with TRBD1 matching 7 bases. V shed 2 bases, J shed 2 bases, and the junction held 1 base outside the gene matches. Germline assignment: CDR1 SGHRS and CDR2 YFSETQ. The CDR3 spans 14 residues. In DNA form, the CDR3 reads TGCGCCAGCAGCTTAGGGACAGGCAATCAGCCCCAGCATTTT. It is translated as CASSLGTGNQPQHF.

The chain has TRBV2 and TRBJ1-5; weak D call: TRBD1 (5 bases). Per the germline V gene, CDR1 is SNHLY and CDR2 is FYNNEI. Trimming shortened V by 8 bases and J by 11 bases, and 22 bases separated the two germline ends. The CDR3 spans 14 residues. The CDR3 DNA follows: TGTGCCAGCGCCGAGGCGGGGAGGGCGGGGGCCCAGCATTTT. It yields the protein CASAEAGRAGAQHF.

The chain recombines TRBV3-1 (or the pseudogene TRBV3-2) with TRBJ1-1, with D possibly TRBD1 on 6 matching bases. The CDR3 sequence is 15 residues long. Germline V gene sequence: CDR1 LGHDT, CDR2 YNNKEL (reference sequence). Trimming shortened V by 2 bases and J by 4 bases, and 14 bases separated the two germline ends. The CDR3 reads CASSQNWGLGTEAFF. The CDR3 DNA is TGTGCCAGCAGCCAAAATTGGGGGCTCGGCACTGAAGCTTTCTTT.

V and J are TRBV7-9 and TRBJ1-5; 7 bases agree with TRBD1. Germline lookup yields CDR1 SEHNR and CDR2 FQNEAQ (reference sequence). V shed 5 bases, J shed 0 bases, and the junction held 10 bases outside the gene matches. The CDR3 is 17 residues long. CDR3 nucleotide sequence: TGTGCCAGCAGCCATCGGACAGGAAGAATTAGCAATCAGCCCCAGCATTTT. It yields the protein CASSHRTGRISNQPQHF.

The chain recombines TRBV6-6 with TRBJ2-3, with 9 bases that match TRBD1. V shed 5 bases, J shed 8 bases, and the junction held 5 bases outside the gene matches. CDR3 size: 13 residues. CDR1 and CDR2 (germline): MNHNY, SVGAGI (reference sequence). The CDR3 is CASSIRDRVTQYF. DNA of the CDR3: TGTGCCAGCAGTATCCGGGACAGGGTTACGCAGTATTTT.

DNA of the CDR3: TGTGCCAGCAGTCTAAGATGGGCCAGAGGGAGGTTAGGAGAAAAACTGTTTTTT. Protein product: CASSLRWARGRLGEKLFF. The chain employs TRBV6-6 and TRBJ1-4, with D unresolved. This CDR3 has 18 residues. Trimming stripped 5 bases from V and 8 bases from J, with 27 bases between. Per the germline V gene, CDR1 is MNHNY and CDR2 is SVGAGI (reference sequence).

The J gene is TRBJ1-5, the V gene TRBV7-8; D perhaps matches TRBD1 (6 bases). In germline, CDR1 is SGHVS, CDR2 FQNEAQ. The CDR3 sequence is 15 residues long. Trimming removed 5 bases from V and 7 bases from J, with 18 bases in between. In DNA form, the CDR3 reads TGTGCCAGCAGCCTAGGGTTGGGGGCGAGGCAGCCCCAGCATTTT. This translates into CASSLGLGARQPQHF.

V and J are TRBV5-5 and TRBJ2-7; 7 nucleotides align to TRBD1. V lost 0 bases, J lost 11 bases, and 11 bases stayed unmatched. Germline-derived CDR1 and CDR2 are SGHKS and YYEKEE (reference sequence). The CDR3 is 14 residues long. The CDR3 coding sequence is TGTGCCAGCAGCTTGGAGGGACAGCTTACGACGGAGTACTTC. Its translation is CASSLEGQLTTEYF.

This clone was seen more than once but under ten times. V is TRBV5-4 and J is TRBJ1-2, with D tentatively TRBD1 (6 bases). The CDR3 loop spans 14 amino acids. Germline V gene data show CDR1 as SGHNT and CDR2 as YYREEE (reference sequence). Trimming left V 5 bases short and J 1 base short, with 12 bases between. The CDR3 sequence: CASSSGQLNYGYTF. The CDR3 coding sequence is TGTGCCAGCAGTTCAGGACAGCTTAACTATGGCTACACCTTC. Filled out from reference TRBV5-4 and TRBJ1-2, the complete variable domain reads ETGVTQSPTHLIKTRGQQVTLRCSSQSGHNTVSWYQQALGQGPQFIFQYYREEENGRGNFPPRFSGLQFPNYSSELNVNALELDDSALYLCASSSGQLNYGYTFGSGTRLTVV.

This sequence joins TRBV6-1 and TRBJ1-2; D call uncertain. Trimming left V 2 bases short and J 4 bases short, with 11 bases between. The CDR3 runs to 14 residues. From germline, CDR1 is MNHNS and CDR2 SASEGT. This CDR3 is CASSERGQIYGYTF. CDR3 bases: TGTGCCAGCAGTGAAAGAGGGCAGATCTATGGCTACACCTTC.

The V and J genes are TRBV12-5 and TRBJ2-3, with TRBD1 as a possible D gene (5 bases). The CDR3 extends over 14 amino acids. Germline V CDR1 and CDR2: LGHNT, FRNRAP. V was trimmed by 5 bases and J by 4 bases, leaving 13 bases between them. CDR3 region: CASGPGRVADTQYF. The CDR3, as DNA: TGTGCTAGTGGTCCAGGCAGGGTCGCAGATACGCAGTATTTT.

The chain has TRBV18 and TRBJ1-1, with a possible D match to TRBD1 (6 bases). The V and J ends lost 1 base and 0 bases respectively, with 12 bases between them. The V gene's germline CDR1 is KGHSH and CDR2 LQKENI. The CDR3 runs to 16 residues. DNA of the CDR3: TGTGCCAGCTCACCACTTGGGGCAGGGGTGAACACTGAAGCTTTCTTT. Translating gives CASSPLGAGVNTEAFF.

This sequence joins TRBV18 and TRBJ2-3; a weak D match, TRBD2 (6 bases). Germline V gives CDR1 KGHSH, CDR2 LQKENI. There are 15 residues in the CDR3. With 2 bases removed from V and 10 bases from J, the gap between germline ends came to 19 bases. The CDR3 sequence is CASSPLAGPSSSQYF. CDR3 in DNA: TGTGCCAGCTCACCATTGGCGGGGCCTTCGTCTTCGCAGTATTTT.

The chain uses TRBV5-1 and TRBJ1-1; TRBD1 matches 7 bases. J lost 2 bases, V lost 3 bases, and 4 bases had no gene match. The CDR3 is 14 amino acids. Germline-derived CDR1 and CDR2 are SGHRS and YFSETQ. The CDR3, as DNA: TGCGCCAGCAGCTCCCAGGGGGGAAACACTGAAGCTTTCTTT. Its translation: CASSSQGGNTEAFF.

This chain joins TRBV10-3 and TRBJ2-7; D perhaps matches TRBD1 (5 bases). Germline CDR1 and CDR2: ENHRY and SYGVKD. Between the trimmed V and J ends, which lost 3 bases and 6 bases, there was a span of 12 bases. The CDR3 loop spans 13 amino acids. The DNA of the CDR3 is TGTGCCATCAGTGAACGGCAGGGTGCCGAGCAGTACTTC. It codes for CAISERQGAEQYF.

The chain is built from TRBV6-5 and TRBJ2-3; 10 bases are shared with TRBD2. The V segment lost 0 bases and the J segment 6 bases; nucleotides outside the gene matches: 6. Germline CDR1 reads MNHEY; CDR2 reads SVGAGI. The CDR3 is 16 residues long. Written as DNA, the CDR3 is TGTGCCAGCAGTTACTCACCAGCGGGGGGGCGGGATACGCAGTATTTT. As protein: CASSYSPAGGRDTQYF.

The genes are TRBV14 and TRBJ2-6; maybe TRBD2 (5 bases). Between the trimmed V and J ends, which lost 1 base and 4 bases, there was a span of 17 bases. This CDR3 has 18 amino acids. Germline-derived CDR1 and CDR2 are SGHDN and FVKESK. The DNA for the CDR3 is TGTGCCAGCAGCCAAGGACCGGACGCGGGCCGGGGGGCCAACGTCCTGACTTTC. Residues: CASSQGPDAGRGANVLTF.